This entry is about one T cell receptor beta chain. Its antigen is unknown. TCRdb called the 5' RACE reads again in MiXCR, with one record for every CDR3 protein. This table has around 590,000 distinct CDR3 sequences, 9% to 15% appearing once. The sample belongs to a study of T cells after yellow fever vaccination. Study-level results: Abundant clonotypes from the bulk population could contaminate FACS-sorted repertoires. Most primary-vaccination clones recurred post-booster (roughly 96% CD4, about 90% CD8). Clonotypes found in both CD4 and CD8 compartments made up a small share. The secondary response was weaker, and its peak arrived faster, on day 5 versus 15.

This material consisted of PBMCs, taken on the day of the yellow fever booster vaccination. The sequence came from a young man who received the YFV17D yellow fever vaccine.

CDR3 DNA: TGTGCCAGCAGTTTAGTTACTAGCGAGAGAATCCACGAGCAGTACTTC. Its translation is CASSLVTSERIHEQYF. The chain links TRBV28 to TRBJ2-7; 7 nucleotides align to TRBD2. The CDR3 extends over 16 amino acids. Germline V gene sequence: CDR1 MDHEN, CDR2 SYDVKM. V lost 2 bases to trimming and J lost 5 bases; unmatched junction nucleotides: 12.